This TCR beta chain was identified during a study of blood T cells in healthy people across ages. Primers used in a second PCR of about 6 to 11 cycles were a sample-barcoded 5' primer and a J-beta primer mix. TCRdb ran MiXCR on the 5' RACE reads and lists one entry per CDR3 protein. Of approximately 2,000,000 distinct CDR3 sequences in the sample, roughly two fifths were seen once. Extraction yielded at least 5.5 micrograms of total RNA per sample. The V segment lost 3 bases and the J segment 4 bases; nucleotides outside the gene matches: 5. CDR3 length: 15 amino acids. The clonotype comes from a human donor in good health. This chain connects TRBV12-3 or TRBV12-4 to TRBJ2-1; 8 bases line up with TRBD2. Sequenced: blood. The CDR3 DNA is TGTGCCAGCAGTTTTTTTAGCGGGGTTTACAATGAGCAGTTCTTC. Protein product: CASSFFSGVYNEQFF.